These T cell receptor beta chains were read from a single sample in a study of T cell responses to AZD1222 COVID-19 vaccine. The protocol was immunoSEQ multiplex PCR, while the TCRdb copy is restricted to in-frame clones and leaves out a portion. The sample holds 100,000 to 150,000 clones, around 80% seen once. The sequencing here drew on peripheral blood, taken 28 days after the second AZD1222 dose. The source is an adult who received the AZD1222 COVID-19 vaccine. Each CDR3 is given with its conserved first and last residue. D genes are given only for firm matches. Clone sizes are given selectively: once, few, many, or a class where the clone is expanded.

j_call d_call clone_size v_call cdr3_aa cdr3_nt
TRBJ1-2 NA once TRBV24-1 CATSRGGSNYGYTF TGTGCCACCAGTAGAGGAGGGTCCAACTATGGCTACACCTTC
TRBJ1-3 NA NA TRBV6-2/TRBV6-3 CASSEGGSGNTIYF TGTGCCAGCAGTGAGGGGGGCTCTGGAAACACCATATATTTT
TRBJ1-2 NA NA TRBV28 CASSLLGAGANYGYTF TGTGCCAGCAGTTTATTGGGGGCAGGGGCTAACTATGGCTACACCTTC
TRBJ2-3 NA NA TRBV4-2 CASSQTRNAGQYF TGTGCCAGCAGCCAAACGCGGAACGCTGGGCAGTATTTT
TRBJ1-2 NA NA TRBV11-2 CASSYPRSYGYTF TGTGCCAGCAGCTACCCCCGTTCCTATGGCTACACCTTC
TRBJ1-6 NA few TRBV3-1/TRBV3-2 CASSSRGSYNSPLHF TGTGCCAGCAGCTCGAGGGGGTCCTATAATTCACCCCTCCACTTT
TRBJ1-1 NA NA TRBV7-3 CASSASGTEAFF TGTGCCAGCAGCGCCTCTGGAACTGAAGCTTTCTTT
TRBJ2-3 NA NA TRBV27 CASRGTGGPGDPYTQYF TGTGCCAGCAGGGGAACTGGGGGGCCGGGGGATCCCTATACGCAGTATTTT
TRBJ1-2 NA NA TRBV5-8 CASSLARAGGYTF TGTGCCAGCAGCTTGGCCCGGGCGGGAGGCTACACCTTC
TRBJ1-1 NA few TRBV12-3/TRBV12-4 CASSLGGGIEAFF TGTGCCAGCAGTTTGGGCGGGGGGATCGAAGCTTTCTTT
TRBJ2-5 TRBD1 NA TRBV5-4 CASSLERDRDEETQYF TGTGCCAGCAGCTTGGAGCGGGACAGGGACGAAGAGACCCAGTACTTC
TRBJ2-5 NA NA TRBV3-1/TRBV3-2 CASSQRGETQYF TGTGCCAGCAGCCAAAGGGGAGAGACCCAGTACTTC
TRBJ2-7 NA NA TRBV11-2 CASSVGSFGQKNYEQYF TGTGCCAGCAGCGTGGGATCGTTCGGACAGAAGAATTACGAGCAGTACTTC
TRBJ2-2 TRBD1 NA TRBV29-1 CSARDRGHGELFF TGCAGCGCCCGGGACAGGGGACACGGGGAGCTGTTTTTT
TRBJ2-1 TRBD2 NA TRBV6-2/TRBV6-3 CASSYSIAGGAHEQFF TGTGCCAGCAGTTACTCGATTGCGGGGGGGGCCCATGAGCAGTTCTTC
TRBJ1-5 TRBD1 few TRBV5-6 CASSSGQVYSNQPQHF TGTGCCAGCAGCTCAGGACAGGTTTATAGCAATCAGCCCCAGCATTTT
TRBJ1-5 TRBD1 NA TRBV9 CASSVDQGQGQPQHF TGTGCCAGCAGCGTAGACCAGGGACAGGGGCAGCCCCAGCATTTT
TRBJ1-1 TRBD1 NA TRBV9 CASSGRDRGGGGITEAFF TGTGCCAGCAGCGGAAGGGACAGGGGTGGTGGTGGAATTACTGAAGCTTTCTTT
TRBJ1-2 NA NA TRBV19 CASSMASNGYTF TGTGCCAGTAGTATGGCGTCCAATGGCTACACCTTC
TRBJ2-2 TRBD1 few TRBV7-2 CASSPGTGSAGELFF TGTGCCAGCAGCCCGGGGACAGGGAGCGCCGGGGAGCTGTTTTTT
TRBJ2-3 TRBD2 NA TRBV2 CASSVGGGTDTQYF TGTGCCAGCAGTGTTGGGGGGGGTACAGATACGCAGTATTTT
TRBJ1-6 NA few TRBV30 CAWRTGARTLHF TGTGCCTGGCGTACGGGGGCGAGGACCCTCCACTTT
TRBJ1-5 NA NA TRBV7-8 CASSFKMGPQPQHF TGTGCCAGCAGCTTTAAGATGGGCCCTCAGCCCCAGCATTTT
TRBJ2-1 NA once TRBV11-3 CASSLAWSRCEQFF TGTGCCAGCAGCTTAGCTTGGAGTCGCTGCGAGCAGTTCTTC
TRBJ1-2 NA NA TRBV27 CASSSRGGVYGYTF TGTGCCAGCAGTTCGCGAGGGGGAGTATATGGCTACACCTTC
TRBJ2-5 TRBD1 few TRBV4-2 CASNSGTEGAAQYF TGTGCCAGCAACTCAGGGACAGAAGGAGCGGCCCAGTACTTC
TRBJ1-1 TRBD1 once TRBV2 CASSGARGLTWNTEAFF TGTGCCAGCAGTGGAGCCAGGGGGCTTACTTGGAACACTGAAGCTTTCTTT
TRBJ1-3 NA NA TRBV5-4 CASSSTGRRNTIYF TGTGCCAGCAGCTCCACGGGCCGACGAAACACCATATATTTT